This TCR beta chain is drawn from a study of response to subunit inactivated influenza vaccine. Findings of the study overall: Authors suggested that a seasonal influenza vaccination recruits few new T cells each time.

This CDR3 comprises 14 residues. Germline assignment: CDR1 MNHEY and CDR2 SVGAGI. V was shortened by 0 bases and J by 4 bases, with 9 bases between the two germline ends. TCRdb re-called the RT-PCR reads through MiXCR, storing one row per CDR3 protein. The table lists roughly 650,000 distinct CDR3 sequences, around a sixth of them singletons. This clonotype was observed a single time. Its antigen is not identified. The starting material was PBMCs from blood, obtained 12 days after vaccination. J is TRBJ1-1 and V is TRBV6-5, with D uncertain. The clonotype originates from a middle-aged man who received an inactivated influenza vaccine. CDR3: CASSYSPWGTEAFF. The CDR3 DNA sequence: TGTGCCAGCAGTTACTCACCTTGGGGCACTGAAGCTTTCTTT.